These 11 T cell receptor beta chains originate from one sample sequenced in a study of T cell changes during pregnancy in multiple sclerosis. Here immunoSEQ multiplex PCR was the method, and the copy in TCRdb shows in-frame clones only, minus some. This sample has tens of thousands of clones, with 88% found just once. This sample comprised CD4+ T cells from peripheral blood mononuclear cells, obtained in the second trimester of pregnancy. The source is a female donor with multiple sclerosis, enrolled in a pregnancy study.

The rearrangement links TRBV29-1 to TRBJ2-6; D not resolved. The CDR3 is made up of 12 amino acids. V lost 3 bases and J lost 4, with 4 bases in between. The germline gives CDR1 SQVTM, CDR2 ANQGSEA. The CDR3 nucleotides read TGCAGCGTTGATTCAGGGGCCAACGTCCTGACTTTC. Translating it yields CSVDSGANVLTF.

The CDR3 protein is CATSTPRTGKETQYF. The DNA of the CDR3 is TGTGCCACCAGCACCCCGCGGACAGGAAAAGAGACCCAGTACTTC. V gene TRBV15 combines with J gene TRBJ2-5, with 7 bases that match TRBD1. V was clipped by 4 bases and J by 3 bases; unmatched bases: 8. Germline V lookup: CDR1 LNHNV, CDR2 YYDKDF (reference sequence). This CDR3 is built from 15 residues.

This clone was seen a handful of times. The chain has TRBV14 and TRBJ2-5; 7 bases map to TRBD1. With 4 bases clipped from V and 0 bases from J, the junction kept 8 bases outside the gene matches. Germline CDR1 SGHDN, CDR2 FVKESK. The CDR3 totals 16 residues. DNA of the CDR3: TGTGCCAGCAGCCCGGGACAGCTCAAGTACCAAGAGACCCAGTACTTC. Encoded protein: CASSPGQLKYQETQYF.

This chain uses TRBV28 with TRBJ2-7; 8 nucleotides match TRBD2. This CDR3 spans 16 amino acids. V trimming: 3 bases; J trimming: 7 bases; junction bases outside the gene matches: 14. CDR1 is MDHEN, CDR2 SYDVKM, per germline. The CDR3 sequence: CASSLGLAGQVREQYF. CDR3 nucleotides: TGTGCCAGCAGTTTGGGGTTAGCGGGACAAGTACGAGAGCAGTACTTC.

V gene TRBV28 combines with J gene TRBJ2-7; a weak D match, TRBD1 (6 bases). Germline loops: CDR1 MDHEN, CDR2 SYDVKM. V was trimmed by 6 bases and J by 0 bases, leaving 21 bases between them. The length of the CDR3 is 17 residues. The CDR3 reads CASSDGGLKGVSYEQYF. The CDR3 DNA reads TGTGCCAGCAGCGATGGGGGCCTTAAGGGCGTCTCCTACGAGCAGTACTTC.

This sequence joins TRBV4-1 and TRBJ2-7; the match to TRBD2 covers 10 bases. Germline CDR1 reads MGHRA; CDR2 reads YSYEKL. This CDR3 is built from 16 residues. J gave up 3 bases and V 0 bases, and 5 bases lay outside the gene matches. The CDR3 region is CASSQEKAGGNYEQYF. The CDR3 DNA reads TGCGCCAGCAGCCAAGAAAAAGCGGGGGGGAACTACGAGCAGTACTTC.

This clone has just a few counts. The chain uses TRBV2 and TRBJ2-1, with 8 bases aligning to TRBD1. V gave up 6 bases and J gave up 9 bases; unmatched junction bases: 7. The CDR3 loop spans 13 amino acids. Germline V gene data show CDR1 as SNHLY and CDR2 as FYNNEI. The CDR3 reads CASSRRQGSEQFF. The CDR3 region has the DNA TGTGCCAGCAGCCGACGACAGGGGAGTGAGCAGTTCTTC. Together with reference TRBV2 and TRBJ2-1, the CDR3 gives the full variable domain: EPEVTQTPSHQVTQMGQEVILRCVPISNHLYFYWYRQILGQKVEFLVSFYNNEISEKSEIFDDQFSVERPDGSNFTLKIRSTKLEDSAMYFCASSRRQGSEQFFGPGTRLTVL.

J is TRBJ2-1 and V is TRBV6-6; tentatively, D is TRBD2 (7 bases). The CDR3 runs to 12 residues. Germline V gene data show CDR1 as MNHNY and CDR2 as SVGAGI (reference sequence). The CDR3 loop is CAHKGGANEQFF. CDR3 sequence (DNA): TGTGCACATAAGGGGGGGGCCAATGAGCAGTTCTTC.

This clone has a single count. CDR3 protein: CASSVAGLSYGYTF. The CDR3 region has the DNA TGTGCCAGCAGCGTAGCAGGGCTGAGCTATGGCTACACCTTC. The rearrangement links TRBV9 to TRBJ1-2; tentatively, D is TRBD1 (5 bases). The V gene's germline CDR1 is SGDLS and CDR2 YYNGEE. CDR3 length: 14 residues. Trimming shortened V by 0 bases and J by 4 bases, and 10 bases separated the two germline ends.

This chain links TRBV28 with TRBJ1-4; a possible D gene is TRBD1 (6 bases). V lost 4 bases and J lost 5, with 11 bases in between. The CDR3 is 14 residues long. Germline loops: CDR1 MDHEN, CDR2 SYDVKM. CDR3 in amino acids: CASSSRQANEKLFF. The CDR3 region has the DNA TGTGCCAGCAGTTCGCGACAGGCAAATGAAAAACTGTTTTTT.

In the case of this clone: Compared with germline, one end of the junction differs, possibly owing to a read error. The chain combines TRBV7-7 with TRBJ2-3, with 8 bases matching TRBD2. In germline, CDR1 is SSHAT, CDR2 FNYEAQ (reference sequence). This CDR3 is built from 15 residues. CDR3 sequence: CASSLSGGVTDTQYF. As DNA, the CDR3 is TGTGCTAGCAGCTTATCGGGGGGGGTCACAGATACGCAGTATTTT. Looking up the rest from reference TRBV7-7 and TRBJ2-3 gives the full variable domain: GAGVSQSPRYKVTKRGQDVTLRCDPISSHATLYWYQQALGQGPEFLTYFNYEAQPDKSGLPSDRFSAERPEGSISTLTIQRTEQRDSAMYRCASSLSGGVTDTQYFGPGTRLTVL.